These T cell receptor beta chains were read from a single sample in a study of blood T cell repertoires in COVID-19. Profiled with immunoSEQ multiplex PCR; TCRdb holds only in-frame clones, not every one. Of roughly 310,000 clones listed, over 75% are singletons. Sequencing was carried out using peripheral blood. Receptor source: a woman aged 45-65 years with active or convalescent COVID-19. The CDR3 runs from the conserved cysteine through the conserved F or W. A D gene is named only where the DNA matches it firmly. For some rows the clone size is stated as once, few or many, or as a class when expanded; others skip it.

clone_size | j_call | d_call | v_call | cdr3_nt | cdr3_aa
. | TRBJ2-1 | TRBD2 | TRBV6-2/TRBV6-3 | TGTGCCAGCAGTTCCCACCTCTCGGCGGGAGTGAGTGAGCAGTTCTTC | CASSSHLSAGVSEQFF
once | TRBJ1-1 | TRBD1 | TRBV28 | TGTGCCAGCAGTTTACTACAGGGGGCGAAAGGGATAGCGGACACTGAAGCTTTCTTT | CASSLLQGAKGIADTEAFF
. | TRBJ1-2 | . | TRBV9 | TGTGCCAGCAGCGTAGAGGAGGGGCGAGGCTACACCTTC | CASSVEEGRGYTF
. | TRBJ2-7 | TRBD1 | TRBV11-2 | TGTGCCAGCAGCTTAACAGGGGGACACAACTACGAGCAGTACTTC | CASSLTGGHNYEQYF
. | TRBJ1-4 | TRBD1 | TRBV5-1 | TGCGCCAGCAGCTTGAGGGACAGCAAAGAAAAACTGTTTTTT | CASSLRDSKEKLFF
. | TRBJ1-1 | . | TRBV28 | TGTGCCAGCATCCTGGACAGGAACACTGAAGCTTTCTTT | CASILDRNTEAFF
. | TRBJ2-7 | TRBD2 | TRBV7-6 | TGTGCCAGCAGCGAGGGACTAGCGGGAATCTACGAGCAGTACTTC | CASSEGLAGIYEQYF
. | TRBJ2-7 | . | TRBV11-2 | TGTGCCAGCAGCCCAGGGACTTACTACGAGCAGTACTTC | CASSPGTYYEQYF
once | TRBJ1-3 | . | TRBV6-6 | TGTGCCAGCAGTTACCGCAGGGACTCTGGAAACACCATATATTTT | CASSYRRDSGNTIYF
. | TRBJ2-6 | TRBD2 | TRBV30 | TGTGCCTGGAGTGTACGCGGGGGAACTGGGGCCAACGTCCTGACTTTC | CAWSVRGGTGANVLTF
. | TRBJ2-5 | TRBD1 | TRBV18 | TGTGCCAGCTCACCACGGACAGGGACTTGGGATCGGCGGGAGACCCAGTACTTC | CASSPRTGTWDRRETQYF
. | TRBJ2-1 | TRBD2 | TRBV7-2 | TGTGCCAGCAGCTCGGGACTAGGTCCTGCTGAGCAGTTCTTC | CASSSGLGPAEQFF
. | TRBJ1-1 | TRBD1 | TRBV18 | TGTGCCAGCTCCGGACAGGGGAGAACTGAAGCTTTCTTT | CASSGQGRTEAFF
once | TRBJ1-2 | . | TRBV4-2 | TGTGCCAGCAGCCAAGTGGGGTCGGGGAGAGGCGATGGCTACACCTTC | CASSQVGSGRGDGYTF
. | TRBJ1-1 | TRBD1 | TRBV29-1 | TGCAGCGCCCAGACAGGGGTAGGCACTGAAGCTTTCTTT | CSAQTGVGTEAFF
. | TRBJ1-5 | . | TRBV19 | TGTGCCAGTAGTATAGATTTGTTGGGCGATCAGCCCCAGCATTTT | CASSIDLLGDQPQHF
. | TRBJ1-3 | . | TRBV14 | TGTGCCAGCAGCTTTTACGGCGGGCGCTCTGGAAACACCATATATTTT | CASSFYGGRSGNTIYF
. | TRBJ2-2 | . | TRBV7-9 | TGTGCCAGCAGCCCGGGGACTTACACCGGGGAGCTGTTTTTT | CASSPGTYTGELFF
. | TRBJ1-1 | TRBD1 | TRBV7-3 | TGTGCCAGCAGCGCAGGGACAGGGGGCCCTGAAGCTTTCTTT | CASSAGTGGPEAFF
. | TRBJ2-4 | TRBD1 | TRBV5-5 | TGTGCCAGCAGCTTTACAGGGGGCCTAGCCAAAAACATTCAGTACTTC | CASSFTGGLAKNIQYF
. | TRBJ1-2 | TRBD1 | TRBV7-2 | TGTGCCAGCAGCGACCGGGACAGTACCTATGGCTACACCTTC | CASSDRDSTYGYTF
. | TRBJ1-1 | . | TRBV10-3 | TGTGCCATCAGTGAGTTACAGATGAACACTGAAGCTTTCTTT | CAISELQMNTEAFF
. | TRBJ2-7 | TRBD2 | TRBV6-2/TRBV6-3 | TGTGCCAGCAGTGGGGGACTAGCCGACTCCTACGAGCAGTACTTC | CASSGGLADSYEQYF
. | TRBJ2-7 | . | TRBV3-1/TRBV3-2 | TGTGCCAGCAGCCAATCCCAGGGCAGCAACGAGCAGTACTTC | CASSQSQGSNEQYF
. | TRBJ2-7 | . | TRBV7-9 | TGTGCCAGCAGCTTGTTGGGGCACGAGCAGTACTTC | CASSLLGHEQYF
. | TRBJ2-3 | TRBD2 | TRBV28 | TGTGCCAGCAGGGATAGCGGGAGAGGGGATACGCAGTATTTT | CASRDSGRGDTQYF
. | TRBJ1-3 | . | TRBV7-9 | TGTGCCAGCAGCTCAAATAGCCGATTCTCTGGAAACACCATATATTTT | CASSSNSRFSGNTIYF
. | TRBJ2-1 | . | TRBV7-3 | TGTGCCAGCAGCTTGGGGGCCGGGGAGCAGTTCTTC | CASSLGAGEQFF
. | TRBJ1-2 | . | TRBV19 | TGTGCCAGCAAACGGCACGGGTATTCTGAATATGGCTACACCTTC | CASKRHGYSEYGYTF
. | TRBJ2-1 | TRBD2 | TRBV15 | TGTGCCACCAGCCCCTTAGGACTAGCTACCTACAATGAGCAGTTCTTC | CATSPLGLATYNEQFF
. | TRBJ1-1 | . | TRBV7-9 | TGTGCCAGCACCTACGGAGGCACTGAAGCTTTCTTT | CASTYGGTEAFF
. | TRBJ1-2 | . | TRBV9 | TGTGCCAGCAGCCCTCAAGACAGGCCGAGTGCTGGCTACACCTTC | CASSPQDRPSAGYTF
. | TRBJ1-3 | . | TRBV30 | TGTGCCTGGACCACAGGGAAACACTCTGGAAACACCATATATTTT | CAWTTGKHSGNTIYF
. | TRBJ1-2 | . | TRBV27 | TGTGCCAGCAGTTTACTGGGACAATCTAACTATGGCTACACCTTC | CASSLLGQSNYGYTF
. | TRBJ1-2 | . | TRBV4-1 | TGCGCCAGCAGCCAGCAGGGCTATGGCTACACCTTC | CASSQQGYGYTF